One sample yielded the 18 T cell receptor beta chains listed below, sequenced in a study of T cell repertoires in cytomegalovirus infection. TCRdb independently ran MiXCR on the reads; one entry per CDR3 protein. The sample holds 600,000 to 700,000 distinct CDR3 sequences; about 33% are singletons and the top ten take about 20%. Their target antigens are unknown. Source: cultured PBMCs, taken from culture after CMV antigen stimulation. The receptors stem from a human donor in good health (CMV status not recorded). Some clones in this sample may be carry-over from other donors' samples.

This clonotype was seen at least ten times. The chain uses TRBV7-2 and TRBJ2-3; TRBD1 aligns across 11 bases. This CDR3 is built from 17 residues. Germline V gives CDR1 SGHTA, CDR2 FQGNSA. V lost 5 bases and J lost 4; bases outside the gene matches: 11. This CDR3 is CASSLTSGQGASDTQYF. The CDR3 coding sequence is TGTGCCAGCAGCCTGACCTCTGGACAGGGGGCATCAGATACGCAGTATTTT.

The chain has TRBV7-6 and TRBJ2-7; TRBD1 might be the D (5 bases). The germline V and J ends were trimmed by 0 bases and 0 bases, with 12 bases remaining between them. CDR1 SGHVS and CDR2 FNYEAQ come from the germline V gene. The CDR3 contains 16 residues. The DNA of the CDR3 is TGTGCCAGCAGCTTAGCGACAACAGGCAACTCCTACGAGCAGTACTTC. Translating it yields CASSLATTGNSYEQYF.

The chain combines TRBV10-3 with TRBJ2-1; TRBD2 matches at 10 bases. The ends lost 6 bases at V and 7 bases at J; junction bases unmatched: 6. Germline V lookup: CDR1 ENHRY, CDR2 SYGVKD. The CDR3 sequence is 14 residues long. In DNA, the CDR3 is TGTGCCATCAGAGGACTAGCGGTATGGAATGAGCAGTTCTTC. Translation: CAIRGLAVWNEQFF.

CDR3 region: CASSPGQALSYEQYF. The CDR3 DNA reads TGTGCCAGCAGTCCCGGACAGGCCCTCTCCTACGAGCAGTACTTC. The chain recombines TRBV6-2 or TRBV6-3 with TRBJ2-7; 7 bases match TRBD1. CDR1 is MNHEY and CDR2 is SVGEGT in the germline V gene. The junction had 7 bases not matched to a gene; V was cut back by 5 bases and J by 0 bases. The CDR3 consists of 15 residues.

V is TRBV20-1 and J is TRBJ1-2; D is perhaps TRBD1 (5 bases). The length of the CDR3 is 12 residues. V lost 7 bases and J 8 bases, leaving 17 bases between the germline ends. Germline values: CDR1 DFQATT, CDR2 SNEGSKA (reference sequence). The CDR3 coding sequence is TGCAGTGGCTCCGCCGCGGGGGACGGCTACACCTTC. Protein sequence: CSGSAAGDGYTF.

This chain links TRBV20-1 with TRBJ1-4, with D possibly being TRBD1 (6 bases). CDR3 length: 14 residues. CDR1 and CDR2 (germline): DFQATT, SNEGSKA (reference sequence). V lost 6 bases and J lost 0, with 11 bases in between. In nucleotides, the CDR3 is TGCAGTGCAAAGGGGGGAGCAACTAATGAAAAACTGTTTTTT. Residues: CSAKGGATNEKLFF.

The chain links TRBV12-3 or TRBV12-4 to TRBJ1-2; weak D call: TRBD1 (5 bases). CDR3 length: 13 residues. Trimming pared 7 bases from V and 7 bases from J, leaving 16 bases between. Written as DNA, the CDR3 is TGTGCCAGCACTCATGGGGCAACGGGTGGCTACACCTTC. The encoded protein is CASTHGATGGYTF.

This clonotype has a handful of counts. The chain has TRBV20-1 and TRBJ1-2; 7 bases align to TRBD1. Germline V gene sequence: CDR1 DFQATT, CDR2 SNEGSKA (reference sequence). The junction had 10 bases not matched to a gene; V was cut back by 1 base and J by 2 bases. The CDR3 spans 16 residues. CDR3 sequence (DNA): TGCAGTGCTAGAGCCAGCAGGACAGGAGAAAACTATGGCTACACCTTC. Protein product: CSARASRTGENYGYTF.

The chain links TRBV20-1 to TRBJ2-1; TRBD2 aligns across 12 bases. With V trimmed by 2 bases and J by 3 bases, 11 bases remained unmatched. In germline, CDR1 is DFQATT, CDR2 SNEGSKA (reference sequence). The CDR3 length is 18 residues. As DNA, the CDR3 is TGCAGTGCTAGATATTCTACCGGGACTAGCGGGCTCTACAATGAGCAGTTCTTC. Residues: CSARYSTGTSGLYNEQFF.

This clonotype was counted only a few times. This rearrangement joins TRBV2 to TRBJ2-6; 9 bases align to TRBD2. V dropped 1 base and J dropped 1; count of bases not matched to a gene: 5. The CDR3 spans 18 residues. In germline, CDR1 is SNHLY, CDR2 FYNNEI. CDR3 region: CASSEGLAGSSGANVLTF. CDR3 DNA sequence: TGTGCCAGCAGTGAAGGCCTAGCGGGATCTTCTGGGGCCAACGTCCTGACTTTC. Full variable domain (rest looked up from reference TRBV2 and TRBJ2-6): EPEVTQTPSHQVTQMGQEVILRCVPISNHLYFYWYRQILGQKVEFLVSFYNNEISEKSEIFDDQFSVERPDGSNFTLKIRSTKLEDSAMYFCASSEGLAGSSGANVLTFGAGSRLTVL.

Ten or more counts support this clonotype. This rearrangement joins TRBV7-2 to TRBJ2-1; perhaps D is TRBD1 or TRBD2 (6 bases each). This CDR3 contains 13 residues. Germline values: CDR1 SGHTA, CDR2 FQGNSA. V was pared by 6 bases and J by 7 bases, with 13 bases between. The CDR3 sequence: CASRVGGGNEQFF. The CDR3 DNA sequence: TGTGCCAGCAGGGTAGGAGGGGGGAATGAGCAGTTCTTC. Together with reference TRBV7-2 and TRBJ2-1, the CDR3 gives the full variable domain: GAGVSQSPSNKVTEKGKDVELRCDPISGHTALYWYRQSLGQGLEFLIYFQGNSAPDKSGLPSDRFSAERTGGSVSTLTIQRTQQEDSAVYLCASRVGGGNEQFFGPGTRLTVL.

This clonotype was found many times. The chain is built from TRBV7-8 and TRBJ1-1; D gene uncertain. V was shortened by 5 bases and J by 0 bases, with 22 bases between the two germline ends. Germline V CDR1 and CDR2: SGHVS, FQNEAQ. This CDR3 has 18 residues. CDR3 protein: CASSPEWKSRAMNTEAFF. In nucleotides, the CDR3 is TGTGCCAGCAGCCCCGAATGGAAAAGTCGGGCGATGAACACTGAAGCTTTCTTT.

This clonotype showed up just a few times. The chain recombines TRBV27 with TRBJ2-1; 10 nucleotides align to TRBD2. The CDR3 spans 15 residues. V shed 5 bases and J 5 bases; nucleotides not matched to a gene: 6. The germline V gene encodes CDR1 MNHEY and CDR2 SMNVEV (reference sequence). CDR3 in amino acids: CASSPSLAGDNEQFF. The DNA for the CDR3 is TGTGCCAGCAGTCCCTCGCTAGCGGGAGACAATGAGCAGTTCTTC.

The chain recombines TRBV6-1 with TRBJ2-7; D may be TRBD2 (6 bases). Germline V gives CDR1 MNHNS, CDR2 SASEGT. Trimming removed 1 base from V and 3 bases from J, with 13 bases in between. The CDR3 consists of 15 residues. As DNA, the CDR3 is TGTGCCAGCAGTGAAGGGTCGGGGGATCTCTACGAGCAGTACTTC. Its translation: CASSEGSGDLYEQYF.

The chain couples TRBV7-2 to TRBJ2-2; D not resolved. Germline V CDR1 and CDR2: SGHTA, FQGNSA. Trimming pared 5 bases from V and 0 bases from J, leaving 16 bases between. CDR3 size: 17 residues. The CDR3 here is CASSHERRMANTGELFF. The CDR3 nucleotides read TGTGCCAGCAGCCACGAGAGGCGAATGGCGAACACCGGGGAGCTGTTTTTT. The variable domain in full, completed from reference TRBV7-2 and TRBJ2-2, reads GAGVSQSPSNKVTEKGKDVELRCDPISGHTALYWYRQSLGQGLEFLIYFQGNSAPDKSGLPSDRFSAERTGGSVSTLTIQRTQQEDSAVYLCASSHERRMANTGELFFGEGSRLTVL.

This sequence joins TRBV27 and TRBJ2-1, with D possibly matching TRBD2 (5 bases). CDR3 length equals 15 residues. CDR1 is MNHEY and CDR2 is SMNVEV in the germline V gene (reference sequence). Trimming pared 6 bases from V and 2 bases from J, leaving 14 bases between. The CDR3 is CASSTQRNPYNEQFF. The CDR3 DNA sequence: TGTGCCAGCAGCACCCAGCGGAACCCCTACAATGAGCAGTTCTTC.

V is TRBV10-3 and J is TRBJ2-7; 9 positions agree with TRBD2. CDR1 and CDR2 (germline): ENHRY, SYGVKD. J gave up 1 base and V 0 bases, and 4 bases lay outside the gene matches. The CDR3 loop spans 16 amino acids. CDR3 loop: CAISESSGSLSYEQYF. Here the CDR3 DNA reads TGTGCCATCAGTGAGTCTAGCGGGAGTCTGTCCTACGAGCAGTACTTC.

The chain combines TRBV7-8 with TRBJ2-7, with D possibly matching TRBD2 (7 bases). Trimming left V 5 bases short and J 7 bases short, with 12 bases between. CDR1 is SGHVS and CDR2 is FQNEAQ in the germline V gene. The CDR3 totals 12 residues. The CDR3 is CASSHGGLEQYF. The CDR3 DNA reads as TGTGCCAGCAGCCACGGGGGGCTAGAGCAGTACTTC.